Sequencing of this T cell receptor beta chain was carried out in a study of cytomegalovirus exposure and HLA in healthy donors. Study results and caveats: Rarity held for most TCR sequences, but there were some public TCRs that occurred in many donors. For most TCR beta V segments, an earlier analysis put the productive rate at about 87% or about 30% of the time. In a later analysis, parvovirus B19, influenza, CMV and Epstein-Barr virus appeared linked to several top co-occurrence clusters.

A note on this clone: The target antigen is unknown.

In germline, CDR1 is GTSNPN, CDR2 SVGIG (reference sequence). V was pared by 1 base and J by 4 bases, with 13 bases between. This CDR3 contains 15 residues. Primers included in the PCR were 60 Vbeta and 13 Jbeta primers. Measured with immunoSEQ multiplex PCR; TCRdb has only the in-frame clones, and not every one. The sample includes 150,000 to 250,000 clones, around 86% of them seen just once. The origin of this receptor is a woman in her forties or fifties in good health and CMV-seropositive. The V call is TRBV30, the J call TRBJ1-4; D not certain. Sequencing input: PBMCs. The CDR3 sequence: CAWSDQQPHNEKLFF. CDR3 bases: TGTGCCTGGAGTGATCAACAGCCTCATAATGAAAAACTGTTTTTT.